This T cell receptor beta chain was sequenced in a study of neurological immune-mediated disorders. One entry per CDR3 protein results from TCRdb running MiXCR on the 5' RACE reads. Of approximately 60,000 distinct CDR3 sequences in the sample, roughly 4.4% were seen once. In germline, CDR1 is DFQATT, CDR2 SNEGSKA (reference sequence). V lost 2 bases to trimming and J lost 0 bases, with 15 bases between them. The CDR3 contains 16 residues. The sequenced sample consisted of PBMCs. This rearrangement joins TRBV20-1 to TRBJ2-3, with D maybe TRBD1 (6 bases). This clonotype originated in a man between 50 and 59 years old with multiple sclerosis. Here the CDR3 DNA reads TGCAGTGCTAGAACTTTGGACAGCCCTAGCACAGATACGCAGTATTTT. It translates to CSARTLDSPSTDTQYF.